Listed below are T cell receptor beta chains from one sample, sequenced in a study of OX40 agonist ivuxolimab in advanced cancers. The method was immunoSEQ multiplex PCR; TCRdb's version includes in-frame clones alone and lacks a portion of them. The sample carries 40,000 to 50,000 clones, 88% recorded once. Here the sequenced sample was CD4+ or CD8+ T cells sorted from blood, taken in a trial of the OX40 agonist ivuxolimab. The receptors here all came from an adult with an advanced solid tumor such as melanoma, head and neck, liver or kidney cancer. Both conserved end residues are part of each CDR3. The order of the fields is V gene, D gene, J gene, clone size, CDR3 protein, CDR3 DNA. D genes are given only for firm matches. Clone size, where shown, is once, few, many, or a class for clones that have expanded.

TRBV27	TRBD2	TRBJ2-5	.	CASSLWPPGGGETQYF	TGTGCCAGCAGTTTATGGCCCCCGGGGGGGGGAGAGACCCAGTACTTC
TRBV6-6	.	TRBJ1-5	.	CASSYSDFSQPQHF	TGTGCCAGCAGTTACTCGGATTTCAGTCAGCCCCAGCATTTT
TRBV9	TRBD2	TRBJ2-3	.	CASSQRGTSRDTQYF	TGTGCCAGCAGCCAAAGGGGGACTAGCCGAGATACGCAGTATTTT
TRBV28	.	TRBJ2-3	.	CASSFVAGTDTQYF	TGTGCCAGCAGTTTCGTGGCAGGCACAGATACGCAGTATTTT
TRBV28	.	TRBJ2-4	once	CASRSPGGIQYF	TGTGCCAGCAGGTCCCCCGGGGGCATTCAGTACTTC
TRBV11-2	.	TRBJ2-5	.	CASSLDRRGEETQYF	TGTGCCAGCAGCTTAGACAGAAGGGGAGAAGAGACCCAGTACTTC
TRBV9	.	TRBJ2-3	.	CASSVVVGTDTQYF	TGTGCCAGCAGCGTAGTTGTTGGCACAGATACGCAGTATTTT
TRBV6-5	.	TRBJ2-7	.	CASTQGAGGSYEQYF	TGTGCCAGCACTCAGGGAGCGGGCGGATCTTACGAGCAGTACTTC
TRBV18	TRBD1	TRBJ2-1	.	CASSPGTGSAGEQFF	TGTGCCAGCTCACCAGGGACAGGGTCGGCAGGTGAGCAGTTCTTC
TRBV30	.	TRBJ2-2	.	CAWNPGSGELFF	TGTGCCTGGAACCCGGGCTCCGGGGAGCTGTTTTTT
TRBV27	.	TRBJ2-1	.	CATYSLSESYNEQFF	TGTGCCACCTACTCCCTATCAGAGTCCTACAATGAGCAGTTCTTC
TRBV6-5	.	TRBJ2-7	.	CASKRLVLSEQYF	TGTGCCAGCAAGAGACTAGTGCTGAGCGAGCAGTACTTC
TRBV19	.	TRBJ1-1	.	CASSTGQIMNTEAFF	TGTGCCAGTAGTACAGGACAGATTATGAACACTGAAGCTTTCTTT
TRBV7-9	.	TRBJ1-2	.	CASSWLGSYGYTF	TGTGCCAGCAGCTGGCTCGGGAGTTATGGCTACACCTTC
TRBV12-5	.	TRBJ1-5	.	CASVQGNQPQHF	TGTGCTAGTGTCCAGGGGAATCAGCCCCAGCATTTT
TRBV6-1	TRBD2	TRBJ2-5	.	CASSEIGLAVQETQYF	TGTGCCAGCAGTGAAATAGGACTAGCGGTCCAAGAGACCCAGTACTTC
TRBV5-1	TRBD2	TRBJ2-4	.	CASSSGGEGNIQYF	TGCGCCAGCAGCTCGGGAGGAGAGGGGAACATTCAGTACTTC
TRBV9	TRBD2	TRBJ2-7	few	CASSPRTSGFDEQYF	TGTGCCAGCAGCCCCCGGACTAGCGGGTTTGACGAGCAGTACTTC
TRBV7-2	TRBD2	TRBJ2-3	.	CASSLVSGGFDTQYF	TGTGCCAGCAGCTTAGTTAGCGGGGGTTTCGATACGCAGTATTTT
TRBV7-9	TRBD2	TRBJ2-1	.	CASSPDPIAGGYNEQFF	TGTGCCAGCAGCCCCGACCCCATAGCGGGGGGTTACAATGAGCAGTTCTTC
TRBV27	.	TRBJ2-2	.	CASSFSSLGTGELFF	TGTGCCAGCAGTTTCTCTTCGTTGGGTACCGGGGAGCTGTTTTTT
TRBV2	.	TRBJ2-7	.	CASSVSSAYEQYF	TGTGCCAGCAGTGTCTCTAGCGCATACGAGCAGTACTTC
TRBV29-1	.	TRBJ2-7	.	CSVEDGGGHEQYF	TGCAGCGTTGAAGATGGGGGGGGCCACGAGCAGTACTTC
TRBV6-6	TRBD1	TRBJ2-7	.	CASSLGQGLNEQYF	TGTGCCAGCAGTTTGGGACAGGGACTGAACGAGCAGTACTTC
TRBV12-5	.	TRBJ2-1	once	CASGRGGSYNEQFF	TGTGCTAGTGGGAGAGGAGGATCATACAATGAGCAGTTCTTC
TRBV6-5	.	TRBJ2-1	once	CAITQGPEGNEQFF	TGTGCCATTACACAGGGCCCCGAGGGGAATGAGCAGTTCTTC
TRBV18	.	TRBJ2-2	.	CASSPDAGGLGGELFF	TGTGCCAGCTCACCCGACGCAGGTGGCTTAGGCGGGGAGCTGTTTTTT
TRBV5-4	.	TRBJ2-2	.	CASSLYAATGELFF	TGTGCCAGCAGCTTGTATGCAGCCACCGGGGAGCTGTTTTTT
TRBV19	.	TRBJ1-5	.	CASSIGGYSNQPQHF	TGTGCCAGTAGTATTGGCGGTTATAGCAATCAGCCCCAGCATTTT
TRBV10-2	TRBD2	TRBJ2-1	.	CASTERGLASFEQFF	TGCGCCAGCACGGAGCGTGGACTAGCAAGTTTTGAGCAGTTCTTC
TRBV13	TRBD1	TRBJ2-7	.	CASSMTGLFREQYF	TGTGCCAGCAGTATGACAGGGCTGTTCCGCGAGCAGTACTTC
TRBV5-1	.	TRBJ2-7	.	CASSLARGHGYEQYF	TGCGCCAGCAGCTTGGCGAGGGGCCACGGCTACGAGCAGTACTTC
TRBV9	.	TRBJ2-7	.	CASSVGAGDEQYF	TGTGCCAGCAGCGTAGGAGCAGGGGACGAGCAGTACTTC
TRBV9	TRBD2	TRBJ2-1	.	CASSVSGGGDGNEQFF	TGTGCCAGCAGCGTATCTGGCGGGGGGGACGGCAATGAGCAGTTCTTC
TRBV4-1	.	TRBJ1-1	.	CASSQGRVEETEAFF	TGCGCCAGCAGCCAAGGCAGGGTCGAGGAGACTGAAGCTTTCTTT
TRBV7-2	TRBD2	TRBJ2-2	.	CASSKGLPDTGELFF	TGTGCCAGCAGCAAGGGACTACCTGACACCGGGGAGCTGTTTTTT
TRBV10-2	TRBD1	TRBJ1-2	.	CASRDTGGGYGYTF	TGCGCCAGCAGGGACACAGGGGGAGGGTATGGCTACACCTTC
TRBV6-5	.	TRBJ2-1	.	CASRPPGFYNEQFF	TGTGCCAGCAGACCGCCTGGCTTCTACAATGAGCAGTTCTTC